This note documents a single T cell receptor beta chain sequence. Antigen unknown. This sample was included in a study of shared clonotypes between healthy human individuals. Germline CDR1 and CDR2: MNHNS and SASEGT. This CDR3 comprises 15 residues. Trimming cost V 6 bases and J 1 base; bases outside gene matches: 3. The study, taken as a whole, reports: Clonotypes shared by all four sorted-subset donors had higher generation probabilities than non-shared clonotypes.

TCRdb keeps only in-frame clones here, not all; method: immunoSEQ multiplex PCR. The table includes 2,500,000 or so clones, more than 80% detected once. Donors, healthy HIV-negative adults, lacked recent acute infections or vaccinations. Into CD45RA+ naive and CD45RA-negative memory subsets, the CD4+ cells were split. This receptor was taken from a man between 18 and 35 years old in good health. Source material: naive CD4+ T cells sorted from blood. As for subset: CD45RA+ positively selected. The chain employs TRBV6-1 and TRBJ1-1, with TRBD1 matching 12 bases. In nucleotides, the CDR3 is TGTGCCAGCAGGTGGGACAGGGGGCCGAACACTGAAGCTTTCTTT. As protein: CASRWDRGPNTEAFF.